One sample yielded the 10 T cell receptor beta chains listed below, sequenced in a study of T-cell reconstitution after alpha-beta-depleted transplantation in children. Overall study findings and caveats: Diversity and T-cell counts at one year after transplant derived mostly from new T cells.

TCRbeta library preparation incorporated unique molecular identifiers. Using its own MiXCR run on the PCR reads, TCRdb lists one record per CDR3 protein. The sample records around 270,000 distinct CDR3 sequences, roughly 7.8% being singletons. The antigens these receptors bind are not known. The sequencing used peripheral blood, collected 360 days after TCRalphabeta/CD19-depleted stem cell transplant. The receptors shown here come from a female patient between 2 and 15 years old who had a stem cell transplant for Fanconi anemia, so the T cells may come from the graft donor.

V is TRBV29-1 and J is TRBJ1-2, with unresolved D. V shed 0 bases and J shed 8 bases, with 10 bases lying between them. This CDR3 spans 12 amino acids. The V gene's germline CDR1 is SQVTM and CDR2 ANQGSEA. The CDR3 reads CSVEDPAEGYTF. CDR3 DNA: TGCAGCGTTGAAGATCCGGCTGAAGGCTACACCTTC.

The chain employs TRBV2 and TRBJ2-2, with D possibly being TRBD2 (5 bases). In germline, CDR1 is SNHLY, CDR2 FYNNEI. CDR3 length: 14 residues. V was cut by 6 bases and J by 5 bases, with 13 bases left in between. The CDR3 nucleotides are TGTGCCAGCAGGTCGGTAGCGCCAACCGGGGAGCTGTTTTTT. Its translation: CASRSVAPTGELFF.

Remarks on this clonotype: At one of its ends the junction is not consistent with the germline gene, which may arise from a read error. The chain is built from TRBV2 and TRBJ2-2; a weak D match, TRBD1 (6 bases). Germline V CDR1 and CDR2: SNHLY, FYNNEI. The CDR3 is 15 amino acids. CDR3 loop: CASSPTGLGTGELYF. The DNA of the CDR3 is TGTGCCAGCAGCCCGACAGGATTAGGCACCGGGGAGCTGTATTTT.

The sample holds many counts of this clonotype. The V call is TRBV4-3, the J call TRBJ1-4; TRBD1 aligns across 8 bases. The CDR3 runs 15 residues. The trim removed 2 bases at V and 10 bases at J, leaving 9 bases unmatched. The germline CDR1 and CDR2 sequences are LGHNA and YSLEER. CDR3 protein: CASSQLTGVLGKLFF. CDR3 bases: TGCGCCAGCAGCCAACTGACAGGGGTGTTGGGAAAACTGTTTTTT.

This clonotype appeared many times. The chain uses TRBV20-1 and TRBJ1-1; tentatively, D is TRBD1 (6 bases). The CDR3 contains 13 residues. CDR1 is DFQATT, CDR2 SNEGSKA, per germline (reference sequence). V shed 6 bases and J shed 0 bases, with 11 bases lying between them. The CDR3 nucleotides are TGCAGTGCCTTCGGACAGTTGAACACTGAAGCTTTCTTT. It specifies CSAFGQLNTEAFF.

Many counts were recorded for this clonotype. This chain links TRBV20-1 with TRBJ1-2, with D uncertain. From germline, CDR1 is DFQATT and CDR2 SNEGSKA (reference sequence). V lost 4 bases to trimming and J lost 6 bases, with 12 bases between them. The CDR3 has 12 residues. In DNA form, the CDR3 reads TGCAGTGCTAATATTCTAAGGGATGGCTACACCTTC. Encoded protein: CSANILRDGYTF.

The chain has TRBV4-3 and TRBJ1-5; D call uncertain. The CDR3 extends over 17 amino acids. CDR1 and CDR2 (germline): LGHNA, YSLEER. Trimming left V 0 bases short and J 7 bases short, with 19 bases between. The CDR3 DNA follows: TGCGCCAGCAGCCAAGAGCTCGGGGTCCCGGGCCGGCAGCCCCAGCATTTT. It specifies CASSQELGVPGRQPQHF.

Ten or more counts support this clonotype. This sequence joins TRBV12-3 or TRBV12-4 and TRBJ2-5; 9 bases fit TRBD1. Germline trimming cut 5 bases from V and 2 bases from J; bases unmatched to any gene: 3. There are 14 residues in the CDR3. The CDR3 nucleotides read TGTGCCAGCAGTCGGGACAGGGAACAAGAGACCCAGTACTTC. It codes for CASSRDREQETQYF.

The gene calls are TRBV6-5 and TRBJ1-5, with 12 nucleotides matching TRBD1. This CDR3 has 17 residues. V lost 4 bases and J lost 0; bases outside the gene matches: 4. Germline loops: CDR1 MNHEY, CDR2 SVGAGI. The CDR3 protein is CASSSGTGGSSNQPQHF. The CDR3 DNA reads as TGTGCCAGCAGTTCCGGGACAGGGGGCTCTAGCAATCAGCCCCAGCATTTT.

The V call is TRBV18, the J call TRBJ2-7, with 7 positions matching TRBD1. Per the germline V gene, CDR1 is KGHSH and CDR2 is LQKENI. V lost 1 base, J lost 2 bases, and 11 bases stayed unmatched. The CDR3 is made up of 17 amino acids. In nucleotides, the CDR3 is TGTGCCAGCTCACCACTAAAAGGGACAGTTGGGCCCTACGAGCAGTACTTC. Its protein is CASSPLKGTVGPYEQYF.